A single sample gave rise to the 20 T cell receptor beta chains below, sequenced in a study of T cells in Graves' hyperthyroidism and ophthalmopathy (dated by TCRdb to between 2019 and 2020). Receptor libraries were prepared by multiplex PCR. Sequencer: Illumina HiSeq 2000. TCR beta CDR3 regions were amplified from RNA transcripts. For the first round of RT-PCR on the TCR CDR3, the HTBI primer set was used together with the Qiagen OneStep RT-PCR kit. TCRdb trimmed the raw reads at Q25, called clones with MiXCR and kept productive beta chains. Every entry covers one CDR3 protein and lists the most common genes and DNA from its rows. The sample table lists more than 350,000 distinct CDR3 sequences, about 14% of them with a count of one. Jointly, the top ten make up about 18% of the sample. Material: blood. Receptors were obtained from a woman younger than 45 with Graves' ophthalmopathy.

This clonotype was seen repeatedly, ten times or more. The chain uses TRBV15 and TRBJ2-7, with TRBD2 identical over 9 bases. CDR1 and CDR2 (germline): LNHNV, YYDKDF (reference sequence). V shed 0 bases and J 4 bases; nucleotides not matched to a gene: 4. The CDR3 is 15 amino acids. The CDR3 sequence: CATSRDKSGGYEQYF. The CDR3 DNA reads TGTGCCACCAGCAGAGATAAAAGCGGGGGGTACGAGCAGTACTTC.

This clonotype was seen more than once but under ten times. The rearrangement uses TRBV24-1 and TRBJ2-7; 8 nucleotides agree with TRBD1. The CDR3 is made up of 15 amino acids. Germline loops: CDR1 KGHDR, CDR2 SFDVKD. J gave up 6 bases and V 2 bases, and 8 bases lay outside the gene matches. CDR3 nucleotides: TGTGCCACCAGTGATTATGGACAGGGAGCGGGCGAGCAGTACTTC. Its translation is CATSDYGQGAGEQYF.

This clonotype was detected many times. CDR3 in amino acids: CASSQYRGYTF. For the CDR3, the DNA is TGTGCCAGCAGCCAATACAGGGGCTACACCTTC. V is TRBV3-1 and J is TRBJ1-2, with a tentative D call TRBD1 (5 bases). This CDR3 is 11 amino acids long. V was pared by 2 bases and J by 8 bases, with 6 bases between. Germline V gene lookup returns CDR1 LGHDT and CDR2 YNNKEL (reference sequence). The full variable domain, in which reference TRBV3-1 and TRBJ1-2 provide the parts outside the CDR3, is DTAVSQTPKYLVTQMGNDKSIKCEQNLGHDTMYWYKQDSKKFLKIMFSYNNKELIINETVPNRFSPKSPDKAHLNLHINSLELGDSAVYFCASSQYRGYTFGSGTRLTVV.

This clonotype turned up a few times. The chain combines TRBV24-1 with TRBJ2-2; weak D call: TRBD1 (6 bases). The CDR3 length is 15 residues. Germline V CDR1 and CDR2: KGHDR, SFDVKD. V lost 9 bases and J lost 1, with 14 bases in between. CDR3 amino acids: CATRAGGENTGELFF. In nucleotides, the CDR3 is TGTGCCACCCGGGCTGGGGGCGAGAACACCGGGGAGCTGTTTTTT.

The chain recombines TRBV19 with TRBJ1-5; a possible D gene is TRBD1 (6 bases). V lost 4 bases, J lost 9 bases, and 13 bases lay in between. The CDR3 has 13 amino acids. From germline, CDR1 is LNHDA and CDR2 SQIVND (reference sequence). CDR3 DNA: TGTGCCAGTAGTAGGAACAGGGCTCCGCCCCAGCATTTT. It yields the protein CASSRNRAPPQHF.

This clonotype was observed many times. The chain couples TRBV12-3 or TRBV12-4 to TRBJ1-2; no clear D gene. V lost 4 bases, J lost 6 bases, and 18 bases lay in between. This CDR3 is 15 amino acids long. CDR3 sequence: CASSSFPDRAHGYTF. The CDR3 DNA reads TGTGCCAGCAGTTCCTTCCCGGACCGAGCTCATGGCTACACCTTC.

The V and J genes are TRBV5-1 and TRBJ1-3; D remains unclear. V shed 2 bases and J shed 4 bases, with 10 bases lying between them. This CDR3 is 14 amino acids long. Germline V gives CDR1 SGHRS, CDR2 YFSETQ. CDR3 DNA: TGCGCCAGCAGCTTATCGGGGTACGGAAACACCATATATTTT. It translates to CASSLSGYGNTIYF.

V and J are TRBV12-3 or TRBV12-4 and TRBJ1-5, with D uncertain. The CDR3 has 16 residues. Between the trimmed V and J ends, which lost 4 bases and 3 bases, there was a span of 16 bases. Here the CDR3 reads CASSWAPIEVNQPQHF. CDR3 DNA: TGTGCCAGCAGTTGGGCCCCCATTGAGGTCAATCAGCCCCAGCATTTT.

V gene TRBV6-4 combines with J gene TRBJ2-3; 8 positions agree with TRBD1. Germline V gives CDR1 MRHNA, CDR2 SNTAGT. The CDR3 spans 15 residues. V shed 5 bases, J shed 0 bases, and the junction held 4 bases outside the gene matches. The DNA for the CDR3 is TGTGCCAGCAGTCTGGGGACAGGTAGCACAGATACGCAGTATTTT. Protein sequence: CASSLGTGSTDTQYF.

This clonotype was observed many times. The chain recombines TRBV5-6 with TRBJ1-4, with TRBD1 as a possible D gene (5 bases). Germline assignment: CDR1 SGHDT and CDR2 YYEEEE. V dropped 4 bases and J dropped 8 bases, with 12 bases sitting between them. This CDR3 comprises 13 residues. The CDR3 region is CASSPDTGEKLFF. In nucleotides, the CDR3 is TGTGCCAGCAGCCCGGACACCGGCGAAAAACTGTTTTTT.

The chain employs TRBV27 and TRBJ2-7; a weak D match, TRBD2 (5 bases). The germline V gene has CDR1 MNHEY and CDR2 SMNVEV (reference sequence). This CDR3 has 14 amino acids. Trimming took off 10 bases at V and 1 base at J, with 17 bases between the two ends. CDR3 coding DNA: TGTGCCACCATCAGCGGTCGTCCATCCTACGAGCAGTACTTC. As protein: CATISGRPSYEQYF.

This clonotype was counted ten times or more. The rearrangement joins TRBV30 to TRBJ1-3; weak D call: TRBD1 (6 bases). CDR1 is GTSNPN, CDR2 SVGIG, per germline (reference sequence). V lost 5 bases to trimming and J lost 8 bases, with 16 bases between them. The CDR3 sequence is 13 residues long. In DNA, the CDR3 is TGTGCCTGGGCCGGACAGCTCGTTCACACCATATATTTT. Its protein is CAWAGQLVHTIYF.

The gene calls are TRBV9 and TRBJ1-2; TRBD1 is a possible D gene (6 bases). Germline-derived CDR1 and CDR2 are SGDLS and YYNGEE. Trimming cost V 4 bases and J 0 bases, with 19 bases left between them. The CDR3 length is 17 residues. CDR3: CASSQSGGGQSNYGYTF. Written as DNA, the CDR3 is TGTGCCAGCAGCCAATCTGGGGGGGGGCAATCTAACTATGGCTACACCTTC. The full variable domain, its missing parts supplied by reference TRBV9 and TRBJ1-2, is DSGVTQTPKHLITATGQRVTLRCSPRSGDLSVYWYQQSLDQGLQFLIQYYNGEERAKGNILERFSAQQFPDLHSELNLSSLELGDSALYFCASSQSGGGQSNYGYTFGSGTRLTVV.

This clonotype turned up a few times. This chain joins TRBV10-2 and TRBJ1-5; D might be TRBD1 (5 bases). The CDR3 totals 13 residues. CDR1 and CDR2 from the germline V gene are WSHSY and SAAADI. Trimming left V 4 bases short and J 5 bases short, with 9 bases between. The CDR3 region is CASSGGTYQPQHF. In nucleotides, the CDR3 is TGCGCCAGCAGTGGGGGCACTTATCAGCCCCAGCATTTT.

This clonotype was seen a handful of times. This chain joins TRBV6-1 and TRBJ2-7; D is possibly TRBD2 (5 bases). Germline CDR1 MNHNS, CDR2 SASEGT. The CDR3 is 14 residues long. The V gene lost 6 bases and the J gene lost 2 bases, with 14 bases spanning the gap. This CDR3 is CASSHRGYTYEQYF. CDR3 nucleotide sequence: TGTGCCAGCAGCCATAGAGGGTACACCTACGAGCAGTACTTC.

This clonotype was seen a handful of times. The chain employs TRBV20-1 and TRBJ1-4, with no clear D. The ends were cut back, 6 bases at V and 0 bases at J, with 11 bases in the middle. The CDR3 consists of 14 residues. CDR1 and CDR2 from the germline V gene are DFQATT and SNEGSKA (reference sequence). Written as DNA, the CDR3 is TGCAGTGCGGTGGGTCAACCAACTAATGAAAAACTGTTTTTT. Its protein is CSAVGQPTNEKLFF.

This clonotype was counted between two and nine times. A much larger clonotype is one base distant, so this may be a read error. The chain employs TRBV30 and TRBJ2-7; unclear D gene. The length of the CDR3 is 13 residues. The germline V gene encodes CDR1 GTSNPN and CDR2 SVGIG (reference sequence). V was trimmed by 4 bases and J by 7 bases, leaving 17 bases between them. CDR3 amino acids: CAWTVGPSKEQYF. The CDR3 coding sequence is TGTGCCTGGACCGTGGGCCCTTCAAAGGAGCAGTACTTC.

This clonotype appeared many times. The V call is TRBV18, the J call TRBJ2-3, with 8 bases aligning to TRBD2. The CDR3 extends over 16 amino acids. The V gene end was trimmed by 6 bases and the J gene end by 2 bases; junction bases not matched to a gene: 10. Looked up from germline, CDR1 is KGHSH and CDR2 is LQKENI. The CDR3 nucleotides read TGTGCCAGCTCCCTCAGTCCGGGAGGGTCCACAGATACGCAGTATTTT. Translated: CASSLSPGGSTDTQYF.

This clonotype was recorded at least ten times. The rearrangement joins TRBV7-2 to TRBJ1-1, with D unresolved. The CDR3 is 16 amino acids. Per germline, CDR1 SGHTA and CDR2 FQGNSA. The V end was cut by 5 bases, the J end by 0 bases, with 16 bases between. CDR3: CASSQIGFTMNTEAFF. DNA for the CDR3: TGTGCCAGCAGCCAGATAGGTTTTACTATGAACACTGAAGCTTTCTTT.

This clonotype was counted ten times or more. This chain joins TRBV11-2 and TRBJ2-2; D is undetermined. Germline values: CDR1 SGHAT, CDR2 FQNNGV. The ends were cut back, 1 base at V and 3 bases at J, with 3 bases in the middle. The length of the CDR3 is 13 residues. CDR3 nucleotide sequence: TGTGCCAGCAGCTTAGGTTACACCGGGGAGCTGTTTTTT. It is translated as CASSLGYTGELFF.